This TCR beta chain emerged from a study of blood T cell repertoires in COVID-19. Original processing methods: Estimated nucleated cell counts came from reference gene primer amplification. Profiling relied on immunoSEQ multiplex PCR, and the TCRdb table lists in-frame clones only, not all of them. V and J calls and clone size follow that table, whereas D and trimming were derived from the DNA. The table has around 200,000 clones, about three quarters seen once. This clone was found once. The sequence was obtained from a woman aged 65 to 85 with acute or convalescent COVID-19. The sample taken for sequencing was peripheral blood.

The CDR3: CASSSGQSLSPGELFF. CDR3 DNA sequence: TGCGCCAGCAGTTCGGGACAGTCTTTATCTCCCGGGGAGCTGTTTTTT. This chain uses TRBV5-1 with TRBJ2-2; TRBD1 aligns across 7 bases. This CDR3 is built from 16 residues. Germline CDR1 reads SGHRS; CDR2 reads YFSETQ. V lost 5 bases, J lost 6 bases, and 13 bases stayed unmatched.